Listed here are 13 T cell receptor beta chains from one sample, sequenced in a study of cytomegalovirus exposure and HLA in healthy donors (dated by TCRdb to 2016 to 2017). Libraries were built with the immunoSEQ multiplex PCR assay. A mixture of 60 forward primers for TCR Vbeta segments and 13 reverse primers for TCR Jbeta segments was used in the multiplex PCR. TCRdb provides this immuneACCESS table in a form limited to in-frame rearrangements. Some clones are lacking; in checked studies, under half of them reflect an unresolved V gene, and why the rest are absent is not known. This sample has just under 95,000 clones in its table, and approximately 84% of those were observed once. Together, the top ten hold over 5% of the sample. The sequenced sample was PBMCs. Receptors originate from a woman aged 18-35 years in good health and CMV-seropositive.

V gene TRBV7-2 combines with J gene TRBJ2-4, with D tentatively TRBD1 (5 bases). CDR1 and CDR2 (germline): SGHTA, FQGNSA. Trimming took off 1 base at V and 9 bases at J, with 19 bases between the two ends. The length of the CDR3 is 16 residues. CDR3 nucleotides: TGTGCCAGCAGCTTAGACGCAGGGAAGGGTCAGGGCATTCAGTACTTC. Translation gives CASSLDAGKGQGIQYF.

Remarks on this clone: An end of the junction differs from the germline gene, which may be a read error. This sequence joins TRBV30 and TRBJ1-2; D is undetermined. Germline V CDR1 and CDR2: GTSNPN, SVGIG (reference sequence). This CDR3 is built from 14 residues. This CDR3 is CAWSLRGRNYGHTF. The CDR3 bases are TGTGCCTGGAGTCTGAGAGGTAGGAACTATGGCCACACCTTC.

This chain connects TRBV9 to TRBJ2-1; possibly TRBD2 for D (7 bases). This CDR3 has 16 amino acids. Germline CDR1 SGDLS, CDR2 YYNGEE. The germline V and J ends were trimmed by 4 bases and 2 bases, with 16 bases remaining between them. This chain's CDR3 is CASSSLGGGAYNEQFF. DNA for the CDR3: TGTGCCAGCAGCTCACTAGGGGGGGGAGCCTACAATGAGCAGTTCTTC.

The V gene is TRBV28, the J gene TRBJ1-2; 9 bases match TRBD1. The V gene end was trimmed by 6 bases and the J gene end by 10 bases; junction bases not matched to a gene: 9. The CDR3 extends over 13 amino acids. The germline gives CDR1 MDHEN, CDR2 SYDVKM. This CDR3 is CASSPGTGIDYTF. CDR3 nucleotide sequence: TGTGCCAGCAGCCCCGGGACAGGGATTGACTACACCTTC.

This clone came up once. The chain recombines TRBV19 with TRBJ1-5; 9 positions match TRBD1. Germline values: CDR1 LNHDA, CDR2 SQIVND (reference sequence). The CDR3 spans 14 residues. J gave up 7 bases and V 8 bases, and 9 bases lay outside the gene matches. The CDR3 DNA reads TGTGCCAGTGCCCCGGGACAGGGTTGGCAGCCCCAGCATTTT. Protein product: CASAPGQGWQPQHF.

This sequence joins TRBV6-1 and TRBJ1-4; perhaps TRBD1 as D (6 bases). The CDR3 spans 14 residues. With 5 bases removed from V and 4 bases from J, the gap between germline ends came to 11 bases. Germline V gives CDR1 MNHNS, CDR2 SASEGT. CDR3 sequence: CASSKGGGNEKLFF. The CDR3, as DNA: TGTGCCAGCAGTAAGGGGGGGGGTAATGAAAAACTGTTTTTT.

The chain combines TRBV29-1 with TRBJ2-7; D may be TRBD2 (6 bases). Trimming took off 6 bases at V and 5 bases at J, with 14 bases between the two ends. The CDR3 contains 12 residues. CDR1 is SQVTM, CDR2 ANQGSEA, per germline. This CDR3 reads CSVAGPGDEQYF. In DNA, the CDR3 is TGCAGCGTCGCGGGACCGGGCGACGAGCAGTACTTC.

This clone has a single count. The CDR3 region is CASTPRKGAVSTDTQYF. The CDR3 DNA sequence: TGCGCCAGCACCCCTCGTAAGGGGGCGGTCTCCACAGATACGCAGTATTTT. The rearrangement links TRBV5-1 to TRBJ2-3; TRBD1 matches at 7 bases. This CDR3 has 17 residues. The trim removed 6 bases at V and 2 bases at J, leaving 15 bases unmatched. Germline V gives CDR1 SGHRS, CDR2 YFSETQ.

V and J are TRBV5-6 and TRBJ1-6, with TRBD1 matching 7 bases. CDR1 is SGHDT, CDR2 YYEEEE, per germline. The CDR3 contains 14 residues. Losses at the gene ends were 4 bases for V and 10 bases for J; bases not matched to a gene: 8. The CDR3 DNA reads TGTGCCAGCAGCCAAGGACAGGTCGACTCACCCCTCCACTTT. This gives the protein CASSQGQVDSPLHF. Combining the CDR3 with reference TRBV5-6 and TRBJ1-6 gives the whole variable domain DAGVTQSPTHLIKTRGQQVTLRCSPKSGHDTVSWYQQALGQGPQFIFQYYEEEERQRGNFPDRFSGHQFPNYSSELNVNALLLGDSALYLCASSQGQVDSPLHFGNGTRLTVT.

The chain links TRBV28 to TRBJ1-2, with a possible D match to TRBD1 (6 bases). Trimming stripped 2 bases from V and 2 bases from J, with 12 bases between. The CDR3 contains 15 residues. Germline V CDR1 and CDR2: MDHEN, SYDVKM. The CDR3 is CASSLHFTGNYGYTF. CDR3 coding DNA: TGTGCCAGCAGTTTACACTTCACAGGGAACTATGGCTACACCTTC.

This chain links TRBV5-1 with TRBJ1-1; D call uncertain. This CDR3 is 15 amino acids long. V was trimmed by 0 bases and J by 0 bases, leaving 9 bases between them. CDR1 is SGHRS, CDR2 YFSETQ, per germline. CDR3 coding DNA: TGCGCCAGCAGCTTGGAACAAACGATGAACACTGAAGCTTTCTTT. This translates into CASSLEQTMNTEAFF.

The chain joins TRBV13 to TRBJ1-6, with unresolved D. V was clipped by 3 bases and J by 7 bases, with 10 bases between them. Per the germline V gene, CDR1 is PRHDT and CDR2 is FYEKMQ (reference sequence). The CDR3 extends over 14 amino acids. The chain's CDR3 is CASSFRGKNSPLHF. The DNA for the CDR3 is TGTGCCAGCAGCTTTCGAGGAAAAAATTCACCCCTCCACTTT.

The chain links TRBV5-8 to TRBJ1-1, with D tentatively TRBD1 (5 bases). The CDR3 is made up of 15 amino acids. With 4 bases removed from V and 5 bases from J, the gap between germline ends came to 18 bases. The germline V gene encodes CDR1 SGHTS and CDR2 YDEGEE. CDR3 DNA: TGTGCCAGCAGCGATCCCGGGCCGGGGGGGACTGAAGCTTTCTTT. This sequence encodes CASSDPGPGGTEAFF.